This T cell receptor beta chain was sequenced during a study of tumor-infiltrating lymphocytes in primary liver carcinoma. Study context: Patients, male and female, were 30 to 69 years old. Regarding the study as a whole: Tumors had a top-250-clone fraction that was significantly higher than blood (p = 0.039).

From around 20-30 mg of unsorted bulk tissue, DNA and RNA were co-extracted together. Patients had primary liver carcinoma treated by surgical resection. Chronic HBV infection was present in the patients, who were treatment-naive. Note on this clonotype: Its antigen remains unidentified. At one boundary the junction diverges from the germline segment, which might be a read error.

TCR beta cDNA was reverse-transcribed from 450 to 500 ng of total RNA. The reaction used a constant-region primer and ProtoScript II reverse transcriptase. Three nested multiplex PCR rounds of slightly modified ARM-PCR generated TCR beta libraries. TCRdb re-called the multiplex PCR reads with MiXCR, one entry per CDR3 protein. Of around 70,000 distinct CDR3 sequences listed, roughly three quarters are singletons. This sequence originates from a man between 35 and 55 years old with primary liver carcinoma and hepatitis B virus infection. The sequenced sample consisted of liver tumor tissue from sampling region 4. Regarding subset: tumor region T4, right-lateral pole.

The CDR3 DNA sequence: TGTGCCAGTAGTTACTCGTGGGGAAGCCGGGAGCTGTTTTTT. This encodes CASSYSWGSRELFF. The chain combines TRBV6-5 with TRBJ2-2; D gene unclear. CDR1 and CDR2 (germline): MNHEY, SVGAGI. The CDR3 totals 14 residues.